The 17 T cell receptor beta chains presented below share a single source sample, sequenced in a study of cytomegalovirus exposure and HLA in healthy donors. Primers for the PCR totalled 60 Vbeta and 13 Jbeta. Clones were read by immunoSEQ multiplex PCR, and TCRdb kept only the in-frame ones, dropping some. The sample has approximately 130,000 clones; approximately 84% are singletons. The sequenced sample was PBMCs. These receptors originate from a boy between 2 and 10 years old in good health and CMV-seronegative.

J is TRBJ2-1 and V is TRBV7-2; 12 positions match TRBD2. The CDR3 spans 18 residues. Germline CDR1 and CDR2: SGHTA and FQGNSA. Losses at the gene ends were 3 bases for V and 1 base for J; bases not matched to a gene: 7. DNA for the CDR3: TGTGCCAGCAGCTTCCGGACTAGCGGGACCACTTCCTACAATGAGCAGTTCTTC. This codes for CASSFRTSGTTSYNEQFF.

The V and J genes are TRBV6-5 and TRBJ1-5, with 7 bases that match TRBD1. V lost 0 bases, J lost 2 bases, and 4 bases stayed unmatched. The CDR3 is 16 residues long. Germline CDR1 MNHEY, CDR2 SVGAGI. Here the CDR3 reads CASSYSRQGGNQPQHF. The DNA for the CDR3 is TGTGCCAGCAGTTACTCTCGACAGGGTGGCAATCAGCCCCAGCATTTT.

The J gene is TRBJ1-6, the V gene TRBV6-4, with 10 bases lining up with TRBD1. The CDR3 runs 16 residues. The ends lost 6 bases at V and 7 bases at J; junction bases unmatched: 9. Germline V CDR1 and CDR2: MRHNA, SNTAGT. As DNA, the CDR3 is TGTGCCAGCAGCTCCTTACCGGGACAGGGGAATTCACCCCTCCACTTT. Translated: CASSSLPGQGNSPLHF.

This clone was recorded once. In DNA form, the CDR3 reads TGTGCCAGCAGTCCAACTCGAGGGGGTTCTGGGGACACTGAAGCTTTCTTT. It translates to CASSPTRGGSGDTEAFF. The chain has TRBV27 and TRBJ1-1; TRBD1 might be the D (6 bases). This CDR3 contains 17 residues. V lost 5 bases, J lost 3 bases, and 22 bases lay in between. Germline V lookup: CDR1 MNHEY, CDR2 SMNVEV (reference sequence).

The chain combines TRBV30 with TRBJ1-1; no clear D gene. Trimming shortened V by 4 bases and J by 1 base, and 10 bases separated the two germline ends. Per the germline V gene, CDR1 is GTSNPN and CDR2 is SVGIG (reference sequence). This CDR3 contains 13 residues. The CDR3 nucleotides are TGTGCCTGGACGCATAGAGGGAACACTGAAGCTTTCTTT. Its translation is CAWTHRGNTEAFF.

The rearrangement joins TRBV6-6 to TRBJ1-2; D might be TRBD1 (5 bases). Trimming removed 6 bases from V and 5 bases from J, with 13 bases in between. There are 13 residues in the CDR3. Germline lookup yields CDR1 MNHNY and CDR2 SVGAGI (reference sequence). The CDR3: CASSPWEGYGYTF. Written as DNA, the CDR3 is TGTGCCAGCAGCCCCTGGGAGGGGTATGGCTACACCTTC.

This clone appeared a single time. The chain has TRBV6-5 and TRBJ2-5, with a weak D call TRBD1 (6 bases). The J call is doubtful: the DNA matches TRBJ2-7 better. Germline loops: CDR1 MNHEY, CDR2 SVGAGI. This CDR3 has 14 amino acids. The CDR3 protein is CASSLQGSGYEQYF. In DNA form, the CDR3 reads TGTGCCAGCAGCCTACAGGGATCGGGCTACGAGCAGTACTTC.

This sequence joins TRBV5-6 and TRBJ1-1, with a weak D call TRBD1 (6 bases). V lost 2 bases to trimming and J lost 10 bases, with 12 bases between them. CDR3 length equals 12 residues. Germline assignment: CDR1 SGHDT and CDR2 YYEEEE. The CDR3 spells CASSFPGQSAFF. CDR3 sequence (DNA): TGTGCCAGCAGCTTCCCGGGACAATCAGCTTTCTTT.

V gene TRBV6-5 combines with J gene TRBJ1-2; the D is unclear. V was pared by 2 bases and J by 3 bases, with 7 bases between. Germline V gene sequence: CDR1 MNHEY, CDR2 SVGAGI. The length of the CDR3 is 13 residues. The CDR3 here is CASSYGSDYGYTF. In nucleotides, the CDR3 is TGTGCCAGCAGTTACGGGAGCGACTATGGCTACACCTTC.

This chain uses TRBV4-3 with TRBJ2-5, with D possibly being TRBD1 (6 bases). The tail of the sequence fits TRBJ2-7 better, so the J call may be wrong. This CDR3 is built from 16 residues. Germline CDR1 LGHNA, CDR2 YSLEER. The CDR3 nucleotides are TGCGCCAGCAGCCAAAGTCGACAGGCCCCCTCCTACGAGCAGTACTTC. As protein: CASSQSRQAPSYEQYF.

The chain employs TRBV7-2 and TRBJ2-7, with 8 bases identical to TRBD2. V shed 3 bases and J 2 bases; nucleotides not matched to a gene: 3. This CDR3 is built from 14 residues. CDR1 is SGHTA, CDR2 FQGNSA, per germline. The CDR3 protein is CASSFGGGPYEQYF. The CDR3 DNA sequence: TGTGCCAGCAGCTTCGGGGGGGGCCCCTACGAGCAGTACTTC. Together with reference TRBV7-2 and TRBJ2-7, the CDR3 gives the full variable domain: GAGVSQSPSNKVTEKGKDVELRCDPISGHTALYWYRQSLGQGLEFLIYFQGNSAPDKSGLPSDRFSAERTGGSVSTLTIQRTQQEDSAVYLCASSFGGGPYEQYFGPGTRLTVT.

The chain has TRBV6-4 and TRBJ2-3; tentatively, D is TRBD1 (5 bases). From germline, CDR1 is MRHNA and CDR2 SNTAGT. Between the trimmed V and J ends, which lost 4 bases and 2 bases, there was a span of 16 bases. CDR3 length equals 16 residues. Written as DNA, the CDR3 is TGTGCCAGCAGTGCATCGATCTCGACAGACACAGATACGCAGTATTTT. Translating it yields CASSASISTDTDTQYF.

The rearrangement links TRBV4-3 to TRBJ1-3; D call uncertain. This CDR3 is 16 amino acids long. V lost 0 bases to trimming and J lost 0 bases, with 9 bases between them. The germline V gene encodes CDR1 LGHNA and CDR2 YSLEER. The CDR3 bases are TGCGCCAGCAGCCAAGATCGGAGTCTCTCTGGAAACACCATATATTTT. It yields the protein CASSQDRSLSGNTIYF.

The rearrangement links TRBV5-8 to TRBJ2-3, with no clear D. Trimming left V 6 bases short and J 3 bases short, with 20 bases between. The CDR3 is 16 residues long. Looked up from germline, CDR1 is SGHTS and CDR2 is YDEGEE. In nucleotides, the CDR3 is TGTGCCAGCACTGTGAAGAGTAGAGGTGGGACAGATACGCAGTATTTT. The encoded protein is CASTVKSRGGTDTQYF.

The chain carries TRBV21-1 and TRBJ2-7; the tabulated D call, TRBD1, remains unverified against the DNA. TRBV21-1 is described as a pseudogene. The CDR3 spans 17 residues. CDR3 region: CASSSPGQRISSYEQYF. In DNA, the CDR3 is TGTGCCAGCAGCTCCCCCGGACAACGGATCAGCTCCTACGAGCAGTACTTC.

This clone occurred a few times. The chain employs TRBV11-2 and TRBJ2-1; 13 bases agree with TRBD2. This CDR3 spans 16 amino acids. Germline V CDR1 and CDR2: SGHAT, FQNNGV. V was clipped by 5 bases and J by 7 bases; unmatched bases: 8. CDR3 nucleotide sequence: TGTGCCAGCAGCGCCTGGACTAGCGGGAGCTCGAATGAGCAGTTCTTC. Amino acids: CASSAWTSGSSNEQFF.

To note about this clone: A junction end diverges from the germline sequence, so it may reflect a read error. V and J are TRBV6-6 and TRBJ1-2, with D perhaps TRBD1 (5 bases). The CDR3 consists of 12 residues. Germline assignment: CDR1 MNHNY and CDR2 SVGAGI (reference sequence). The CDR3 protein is CASSYDRGEDTF. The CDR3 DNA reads TGTGCCAGCAGTTACGATAGGGGCGAAGACACTTTC.